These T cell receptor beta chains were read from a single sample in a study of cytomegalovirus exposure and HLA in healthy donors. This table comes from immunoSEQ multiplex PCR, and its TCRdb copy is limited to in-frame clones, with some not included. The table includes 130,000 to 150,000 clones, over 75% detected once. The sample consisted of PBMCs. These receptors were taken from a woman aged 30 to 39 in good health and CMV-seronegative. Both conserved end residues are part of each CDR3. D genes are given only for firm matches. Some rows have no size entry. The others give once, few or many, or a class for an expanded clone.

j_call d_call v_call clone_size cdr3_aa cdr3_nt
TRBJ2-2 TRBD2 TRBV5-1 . CASSAIAGTTPLAGELFF TGCGCCAGCAGCGCTATTGCCGGGACTACTCCGTTGGCCGGGGAGCTGTTTTTT
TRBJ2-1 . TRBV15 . CATSRDYANEQFF TGTGCCACCAGCAGAGATTATGCGAATGAGCAGTTCTTC
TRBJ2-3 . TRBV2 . CASSEEGDTQYF TGTGCCAGCAGTGAAGAGGGGGATACGCAGTATTTT
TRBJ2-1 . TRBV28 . CASNRPPSWYNEQFF TGTGCCAGCAACCGTCCCCCCAGTTGGTACAATGAGCAGTTCTTC
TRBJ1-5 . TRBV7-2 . CASSLELGGPQHF TGTGCCAGCAGCTTAGAATTAGGAGGGCCCCAGCATTTT
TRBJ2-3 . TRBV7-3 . CASSLRGPTDTQYF TGTGCCAGCAGCTTAAGGGGGCCCACAGATACGCAGTATTTT
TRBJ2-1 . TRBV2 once CASSEATSGRRSSYNEQFF TGTGCCAGCAGTGAAGCGACTTCCGGACGGAGGAGCTCCTACAATGAGCAGTTCTTC
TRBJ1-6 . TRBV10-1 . CASSESVYSPLHF TGCGCCAGCAGTGAATCAGTTTATTCACCCCTCCACTTT
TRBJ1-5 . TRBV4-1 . CASSLRDTNQPQHF TGCGCCAGCAGCCTCCGGGACACCAATCAGCCCCAGCATTTT
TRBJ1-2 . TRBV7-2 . CASSLWSAGDGYTF TGTGCCAGCAGCTTATGGTCAGCAGGGGATGGCTACACCTTC
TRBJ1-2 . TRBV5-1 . CASSPAGGVDLGYTF TGCGCCAGCAGCCCTGCGGGGGGCGTGGATCTTGGCTACACCTTC
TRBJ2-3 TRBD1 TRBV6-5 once CASTRTGLTDTQYF TGTGCCAGCACCCGGACAGGTCTCACAGATACGCAGTATTTT
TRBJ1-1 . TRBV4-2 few CASSQESLAGTEAFF TGTGCCAGCAGCCAAGAGAGCCTAGCGGGCACTGAAGCTTTCTTT
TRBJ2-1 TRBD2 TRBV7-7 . CASSLGLAGSYNEQFF TGTGCCAGCAGCTTAGGACTAGCGGGAAGCTACAATGAGCAGTTCTTC
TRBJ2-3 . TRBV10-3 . CAIRRNVGGQYF TGTGCCATCCGACGAAATGTAGGGGGGCAGTATTTT
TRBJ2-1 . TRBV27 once CASSLKYQFDEQFF TGTGCCAGCAGTTTAAAGTACCAGTTCGATGAGCAGTTCTTC
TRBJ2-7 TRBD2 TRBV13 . CASSRRGGEQYF TGTGCCAGCAGCCGGCGGGGGGGGGAGCAGTACTTC
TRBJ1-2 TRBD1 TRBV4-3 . CASSQDEGAYGYTF TGCGCCAGCAGCCAAGATGAGGGGGCCTATGGCTACACCTTC
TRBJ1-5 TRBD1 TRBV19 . CASSMRKGQGGNQPQHF TGTGCCAGTAGTATGAGGAAGGGACAGGGAGGCAATCAGCCCCAGCATTTT
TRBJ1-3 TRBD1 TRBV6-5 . CASRIDRAGNTIYF TGTGCCAGCAGGATTGACAGGGCTGGAAACACCATATATTTT
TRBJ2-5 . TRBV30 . CAWSRPGVQETQYF TGTGCCTGGAGTCGACCGGGGGTCCAAGAGACCCAGTACTTC
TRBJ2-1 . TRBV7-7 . CASSLAGGRGNEQFF TGTGCCAGCAGCTTAGCGGGGGGGCGCGGAAATGAGCAGTTCTTC
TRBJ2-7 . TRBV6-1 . CASNPGIIYEQYF TGTGCCAGCAATCCAGGGATAATCTACGAGCAGTACTTC
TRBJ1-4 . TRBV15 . CATSRDRGSSNEKLFF TGTGCCACCAGCAGAGACAGGGGTAGTTCTAATGAAAAACTGTTTTTT
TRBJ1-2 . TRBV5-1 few CASSLAGGIGGYTF TGCGCCAGCAGCTTGGCGGGGGGAATCGGTGGCTACACCTTC
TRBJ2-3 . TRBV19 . CASRIGGPSTDTQYF TGTGCCAGTAGGATAGGCGGGCCTAGCACAGATACGCAGTATTTT
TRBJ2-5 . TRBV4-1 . CASSQNLAIETQYF TGCGCCAGCAGTCAGAATCTAGCGATCGAGACCCAGTACTTC
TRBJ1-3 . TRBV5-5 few CASSLGQDTGNTIYF TGTGCCAGCAGCTTGGGCCAGGATACTGGAAACACCATATATTTT
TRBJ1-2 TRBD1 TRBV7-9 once CASSLVFVRQGAIYGYTF TGTGCCAGCAGCTTAGTTTTTGTACGACAGGGGGCGATCTATGGCTACACCTTC
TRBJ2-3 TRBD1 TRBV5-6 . CASSLGTGVATDTQYF TGTGCCAGCAGCTTGGGGACAGGGGTTGCCACAGATACGCAGTATTTT
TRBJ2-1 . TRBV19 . CATSLSQANEQFF TGTGCCACAAGCTTGTCACAGGCGAATGAGCAGTTCTTC
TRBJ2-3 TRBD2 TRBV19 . CASSTHTPLAGVTDTQYF TGTGCCAGTAGTACACATACCCCACTAGCGGGGGTTACAGATACGCAGTATTTT
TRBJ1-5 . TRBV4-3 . CASSQAWQGSQPQHF TGCGCCAGCAGCCAAGCCTGGCAGGGTAGTCAGCCCCAGCATTTT
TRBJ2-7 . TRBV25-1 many CASSDLYEQYF TGTGCCAGCAGTGATCTCTACGAGCAGTACTTC
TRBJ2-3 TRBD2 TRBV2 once CASSFGGGGTDTQYF TGTGCCAGCAGTTTTGGCGGGGGGGGGACAGATACGCAGTATTTT